This T cell receptor beta chain was captured by sequencing in a study of spatial heterogeneity in lung cancer. Study context: An average of more than ten raw reads was observed per unique TCR and UMI combination.

One entry per CDR3 protein results from TCRdb running MiXCR on the 5' RACE reads. The sample holds about 92,000 distinct CDR3 sequences; roughly 12% are singletons and the top ten take more than 40%. Broader study findings: At resection, ubiquitous expanded tumor TCRs appeared in blood more than at follow-up.

As regards this clonotype: Its antigen is as yet unknown.

Time point described: sample taken at primary tumor resection. Frozen PBMC, nontumor lung or tumor provided whole RNA, which was sequenced unsorted. Donation came from some 72 patients with untreated early-stage non-small cell lung cancer. The germline gives CDR1 KGHDR, CDR2 SFDVKD. V lost 3 bases and J lost 2; bases outside the gene matches: 5. The CDR3 sequence is 17 residues long. The input for sequencing was PBMCs, taken at surgery. The chain couples TRBV24-1 to TRBJ2-3, with TRBD2 identical over 12 bases. The sequence came from a male donor with early-stage non-small cell lung cancer. The CDR3 reads CATSDPGLAGDTDTQYF. The CDR3 DNA reads TGTGCCACCAGTGATCCGGGACTAGCGGGCGACACAGATACGCAGTATTTT.